Listed below are T cell receptor beta chains from one sample, sequenced in a study of CD8 T cells in ankylosing spondylitis. TCRdb used MiXCR to reprocess the 5' RACE reads, holding one entry per CDR3 protein. The sample has under 200,000 distinct CDR3 sequences, over 10% seen once. The sample was blood, either unsorted or a sorted T cell fraction (not recorded which). These receptor sequences come from a female donor with ankylosing spondylitis or in good health (not recorded which). Each CDR3 is given with its conserved first and last residue.

v_gene	j_gene	CDR3aa
TRBV12-3/TRBV12-4	TRBJ2-5	CASSLGTTQETQYF
TRBV4-2	TRBJ2-1	CASSQNAGGNNEQFF
TRBV5-1	TRBJ2-2	CASSLDGRGTGELFF
TRBV6-2/TRBV6-3	TRBJ2-7	CASSYSSGGGAFEQYF
TRBV5-4	TRBJ2-3	CASSLEGYTDTQYF
TRBV20-1	TRBJ2-7	CSARDLLAGDPPYEQYF
TRBV5-1	TRBJ2-2	CASSPGSANTGELFF
TRBV13	TRBJ2-7	CASSPRESLLYEQYF
TRBV18	TRBJ2-5	CASSPDNGETQYF
TRBV5-1	TRBJ2-7	CASSTASSGSKGEYF
TRBV5-6	TRBJ2-4	CTSSDQNIQYF
TRBV6-5	TRBJ2-5	CASSFPVSKYQETQYF
TRBV20-1	TRBJ2-7	CSARATGVGTYEQYF
TRBV7-9	TRBJ2-3	CASSLGIQGAGRDTQYF
TRBV21-1	TRBJ2-1	CASSPLLAYNEQFF
TRBV20-1	TRBJ2-7	CSARDGGRDFYEQYF
TRBV28	TRBJ2-1	CASQPGTVLDEQFF
TRBV7-9	TRBJ1-4	CASSLRATNEKLFF
TRBV27	TRBJ1-5	CASSFSGQPGYNQPQHF
TRBV20-1	TRBJ2-1	CSAETQGGYNEQFF
TRBV20-1	TRBJ1-4	CSAIGVTNEKLFF
TRBV5-1	TRBJ1-4	CASSFDRANEKLFF
TRBV6-2/TRBV6-3	TRBJ2-7	CASSLIEGEQYF
TRBV29-1	TRBJ2-7	CSVGGTGVYEQYF
TRBV29-1	TRBJ2-5	CSVRLGPRQTQYF
TRBV4-3	TRBJ2-2	CASSPRDFATGELFF
TRBV14	TRBJ2-3	CVSSQDTARSTDTQYF
TRBV11-3	TRBJ2-7	CASSPLGRRVYEQYF